Listed here are 26 T cell receptor beta chains from one sample, sequenced in a study of Ad26.COV2.S vaccination and SARS-CoV-2 variants. Sequencing used immunoSEQ multiplex PCR; TCRdb keeps in-frame clones, though not all of them. The table records roughly 100,000 clones, around three quarters of them present only once. Specimen: peripheral blood, collected after recovery from COVID-19. The receptors derive from a human donor who had recovered from COVID-19.

The gene calls are TRBV5-1 and TRBJ2-3; D unresolved. The CDR3 length is 16 residues. V lost 1 base, J lost 1 base, and 13 bases lay in between. Germline CDR1 and CDR2: SGHRS and YFSETQ. CDR3 amino acids: CASSLFNGPGTDTQYF. The DNA for the CDR3 is TGCGCCAGCAGCTTGTTCAACGGCCCCGGCACAGATACGCAGTATTTT.

V gene TRBV21-1 combines with J gene TRBJ1-1; the D segment call TRBD1 is taken from the table without a DNA check. TRBV21-1 is classified as a pseudogene. The CDR3 has 15 amino acids. The CDR3 loop is CASSTDSPQGTEAFF. The CDR3 DNA reads as TGTGCCAGCAGCACCGACAGTCCCCAAGGTACTGAAGCTTTCTTT.

The CDR3 protein is CASSKGQSTNEKLFF. As DNA, the CDR3 is TGTGCCAGCAGCAAAGGACAGTCAACTAATGAAAAACTGTTTTTT. This chain links TRBV7-9 with TRBJ1-4, with a possible D match to TRBD1 (6 bases). The CDR3 is 15 residues long. V shed 5 bases and J shed 0 bases, with 10 bases lying between them. In germline, CDR1 is SEHNR, CDR2 FQNEAQ (reference sequence).

The chain recombines TRBV11-2 with TRBJ1-6; TRBD1 might be the D (5 bases). Germline V gene lookup returns CDR1 SGHAT and CDR2 FQNNGV. The V gene lost 5 bases and the J gene lost 5 bases, with 10 bases spanning the gap. The length of the CDR3 is 14 residues. CDR3 region: CASSLGRNNSPLHF. The CDR3 DNA sequence: TGTGCCAGCAGCCTGGGACGGAATAATTCACCCCTCCACTTT.

The V call is TRBV19, the J call TRBJ1-5, with TRBD1 as a possible D gene (6 bases). The CDR3 has 15 amino acids. V lost 0 bases and J lost 9, with 15 bases in between. Germline CDR1 LNHDA, CDR2 SQIVND (reference sequence). CDR3 sequence: CASSIEGTHARPQHF. The DNA for the CDR3 is TGTGCCAGTAGTATAGAGGGGACACACGCGAGGCCCCAGCATTTT.

This rearrangement joins TRBV15 to TRBJ1-2; D is unresolved. In germline, CDR1 is LNHNV, CDR2 YYDKDF (reference sequence). Trimming pared 0 bases from V and 4 bases from J, leaving 9 bases between. The CDR3 runs 14 residues. The CDR3 DNA is TGTGCCACCAGCAGAGATCGCGAGGTCTATGGCTACACCTTC. Translated: CATSRDREVYGYTF. Full variable domain (rest looked up from reference TRBV15 and TRBJ1-2): DAMVIQNPRYQVTQFGKPVTLSCSQTLNHNVMYWYQQKSSQAPKLLFHYYDKDFNNEADTPDNFQSRRPNTSFCFLDIRSPGLGDTAMYLCATSRDREVYGYTFGSGTRLTVV.

This chain links TRBV5-1 with TRBJ2-7, with 9 bases matching TRBD2. CDR3 length: 16 amino acids. CDR1 and CDR2 (germline): SGHRS, YFSETQ. The J segment lost 7 bases and the V segment lost 0 bases, leaving 11 bases of the junction unmatched. CDR3 residues: CASSLVLAGEVREQYF. DNA for the CDR3: TGCGCCAGCAGCTTGGTGTTAGCGGGGGAAGTGAGGGAGCAGTACTTC.

CDR3 sequence reads: CASSLGGRTAFYEQYF. The CDR3 DNA reads TGTGCCAGCAGCTTAGGGGGGAGGACAGCATTTTACGAGCAGTACTTC. The V and J genes are TRBV7-6 and TRBJ2-7, with D possibly being TRBD1 or TRBD2 (6 bases each). V was trimmed by 1 base and J by 4 bases, leaving 17 bases between them. This CDR3 comprises 16 residues. Germline CDR1 SGHVS, CDR2 FNYEAQ.

The DNA of the CDR3 is TGCGCCAGCAGTCCTAGCACAGATACGCAGTATTTT. Its translation is CASSPSTDTQYF. The J gene is TRBJ2-3, the V gene TRBV10-1; the D is unclear. The length of the CDR3 is 12 residues. V lost 5 bases, J lost 0 bases, and 3 bases lay in between. From germline, CDR1 is WNHNN and CDR2 SYGVQD (reference sequence).

The chain combines TRBV11-2 with TRBJ1-6, with D unclear. Trimming stripped 1 base from V and 9 bases from J, with 7 bases between. CDR1 and CDR2 (germline): SGHAT, FQNNGV. CDR3 length: 13 residues. The CDR3 region has the DNA TGTGCCAGCAGCTTAGCACGGGTTTCACCCCTCCACTTT. The encoded protein is CASSLARVSPLHF.

The rearrangement links TRBV6-6 to TRBJ1-6, with 12 bases aligning to TRBD1. The CDR3 runs 15 residues. The germline V gene encodes CDR1 MNHNY and CDR2 SVGAGI (reference sequence). The V segment lost 6 bases and the J segment 8 bases; nucleotides outside the gene matches: 5. The CDR3 coding sequence is TGTGCCAGCAGACAAGGGACAGGGGGCGATTCACCCCTCCACTTT. Protein: CASRQGTGGDSPLHF.

The J gene is TRBJ1-1, the V gene TRBV5-1; D unclear. In germline, CDR1 is SGHRS, CDR2 YFSETQ. The CDR3 runs 18 residues. V lost 0 bases to trimming and J lost 6 bases, with 24 bases between them. CDR3 nucleotides: TGCGCCAGCAGCTTGGCTGGCAGCCCCACGTTGGGTATCTCTGAAGCTTTCTTT. Its translation is CASSLAGSPTLGISEAFF.

The CDR3: CASSEPERGLGNTIYF. DNA for the CDR3: TGTGCCAGCAGTGAACCTGAAAGGGGGTTGGGAAACACCATATATTTT. The chain is built from TRBV25-1 and TRBJ1-3, with a weak D call TRBD1 (6 bases). The CDR3 length is 16 residues. Trimming took off 2 bases at V and 4 bases at J, with 15 bases between the two ends. Looked up from germline, CDR1 is MGHDK and CDR2 is SYGVNS.

This chain joins TRBV18 and TRBJ1-2, with D possibly TRBD1 on 6 matching bases. Looked up from germline, CDR1 is KGHSH and CDR2 is LQKENI. The CDR3 is 13 residues long. Trimming took 5 bases from V and 8 from J, leaving 15 bases between them. The CDR3 sequence is CASSSPAGEGYTF. The CDR3 DNA reads TGTGCCAGCTCAAGTCCCGCAGGGGAGGGCTACACCTTC.

In DNA, the CDR3 is TGTGCCAGCTCACCTAGTGGCAGTCTTAATGAAAAACTGTTTTTT. Its translation: CASSPSGSLNEKLFF. J is TRBJ1-4 and V is TRBV18; D is undetermined. From germline, CDR1 is KGHSH and CDR2 LQKENI. V lost 3 bases and J 4 bases, leaving 12 bases between the germline ends. CDR3 length equals 15 residues.

This rearrangement joins TRBV19 to TRBJ1-1; the D gene is possibly TRBD1 (5 bases). Trimming stripped 3 bases from V and 5 bases from J, with 10 bases between. This CDR3 has 13 residues. The germline gives CDR1 LNHDA, CDR2 SQIVND (reference sequence). The CDR3: CASSMLRGTEAFF. The CDR3 DNA is TGTGCCAGTAGTATGCTGCGGGGGACTGAAGCTTTCTTT.

The genes are TRBV6-4 and TRBJ1-1; D remains ambiguous. The V and J ends lost 4 bases and 2 bases respectively, with 8 bases between them. Germline assignment: CDR1 MRHNA and CDR2 SNTAGT. The CDR3 consists of 13 residues. This CDR3 reads CASSVEENTEAFF. CDR3 DNA: TGTGCCAGCAGTGTCGAGGAAAACACTGAAGCTTTCTTT.

This chain uses TRBV15 with TRBJ2-1; no reliable D call. CDR3 size: 14 residues. Germline V gene data show CDR1 as LNHNV and CDR2 as YYDKDF (reference sequence). Deletions cut 8 bases from V and 0 bases from J, with 11 bases between. The CDR3 region has the DNA TGTGCCACCCAGGCGTTGAGCTCCTACAATGAGCAGTTCTTC. The encoded protein is CATQALSSYNEQFF.

The rearrangement joins TRBV6-2 or TRBV6-3 to TRBJ1-2; D is undetermined. CDR3 length equals 12 residues. V was clipped by 5 bases and J by 6 bases, with 10 bases between them. Germline CDR1 is MNHEY and CDR2 is SVGEGT. The CDR3 here is CASSTRTDGYTF. The CDR3 DNA sequence: TGTGCCAGCAGTACCCGGACGGATGGCTACACCTTC.

This clone was observed a handful of times. The V call is TRBV19, the J call TRBJ1-2, with D possibly TRBD1 on 5 matching bases. CDR1 and CDR2 (germline): LNHDA, SQIVND (reference sequence). This CDR3 spans 15 amino acids. V shed 6 bases and J shed 4 bases, with 18 bases lying between them. As DNA, the CDR3 is TGTGCCAGTAGAATGAGGGGTCCCTCGGGCTATGGCTACACCTTC. Translating it yields CASRMRGPSGYGYTF. Variable domain in full (rest from reference TRBV19 and TRBJ1-2): DGGITQSPKYLFRKEGQNVTLSCEQNLNHDAMYWYRQDPGQGLRLIYYSQIVNDFQKGDIAEGYSVSREKKESFPLTVTSAQKNPTAFYLCASRMRGPSGYGYTFGSGTRLTVV.

The chain combines TRBV5-1 with TRBJ2-1, with D possibly TRBD1 on 5 matching bases. The V end lost 0 bases, the J end lost 6 bases, and 13 bases lay between the germline ends. Germline-derived CDR1 and CDR2 are SGHRS and YFSETQ. This CDR3 is built from 15 residues. DNA of the CDR3: TGCGCCAGCAGCTTGGTGGCAAGGGGTGGCAATGAGCAGTTCTTC. This translates into CASSLVARGGNEQFF.

The rearrangement joins TRBV24-1 to TRBJ2-1; TRBD1 aligns across 7 bases. Germline loops: CDR1 KGHDR, CDR2 SFDVKD. The CDR3 contains 14 residues. V shed 0 bases, J shed 12 bases, and the junction held 7 bases outside the gene matches. CDR3 nucleotides: TGTGCCACCAGTGATTTGCTGGGAACAGGGGCGCAGTTCTTC. It encodes CATSDLLGTGAQFF.

The chain carries TRBV3-1 (or the pseudogene TRBV3-2) and TRBJ2-7; D may be TRBD2 (5 bases). Germline CDR1 reads LGHDT; CDR2 reads YNNKEL (reference sequence). CDR3 length: 17 amino acids. The V and J ends lost 1 base and 4 bases respectively, with 20 bases between them. CDR3 in DNA: TGTGCCAGCAGCCAAGGGGCGTCGGGAACATTGAATTACGAGCAGTACTTC. This gives the protein CASSQGASGTLNYEQYF.

The rearrangement joins TRBV15 to TRBJ2-7, with D tentatively TRBD1 (5 bases). There are 15 residues in the CDR3. V was trimmed by 2 bases and J by 6 bases, leaving 17 bases between them. Germline lookup yields CDR1 LNHNV and CDR2 YYDKDF (reference sequence). DNA for the CDR3: TGTGCCACCAGCAGATTACCTATTCAGGGTCCCGAGCAGTACTTC. Encoded protein: CATSRLPIQGPEQYF.

This chain uses TRBV19 with TRBJ2-2, with TRBD1 identical over 7 bases. The trim removed 5 bases at V and 3 bases at J, leaving 9 bases unmatched. Germline-derived CDR1 and CDR2 are LNHDA and SQIVND (reference sequence). This CDR3 spans 16 amino acids. The CDR3 sequence is CASSPSRTGYTGELFF. The DNA of the CDR3 is TGTGCCAGTAGTCCCTCCCGGACAGGTTACACCGGGGAGCTGTTTTTT.

Remarks on this clone: This same CDR3 is encoded by further DNA sequences in the sample. This chain uses TRBV9 with TRBJ2-1; D possibly matches TRBD1 or TRBD2 (6 bases each). The CDR3 contains 13 residues. CDR1 and CDR2 (germline): SGDLS, YYNGEE. Trimming pared 3 bases from V and 5 bases from J, leaving 9 bases between. Here the CDR3 reads CASSGRDNNEQFF. In DNA form, the CDR3 reads TGTGCCAGCAGCGGGAGGGACAACAATGAGCAGTTCTTC.